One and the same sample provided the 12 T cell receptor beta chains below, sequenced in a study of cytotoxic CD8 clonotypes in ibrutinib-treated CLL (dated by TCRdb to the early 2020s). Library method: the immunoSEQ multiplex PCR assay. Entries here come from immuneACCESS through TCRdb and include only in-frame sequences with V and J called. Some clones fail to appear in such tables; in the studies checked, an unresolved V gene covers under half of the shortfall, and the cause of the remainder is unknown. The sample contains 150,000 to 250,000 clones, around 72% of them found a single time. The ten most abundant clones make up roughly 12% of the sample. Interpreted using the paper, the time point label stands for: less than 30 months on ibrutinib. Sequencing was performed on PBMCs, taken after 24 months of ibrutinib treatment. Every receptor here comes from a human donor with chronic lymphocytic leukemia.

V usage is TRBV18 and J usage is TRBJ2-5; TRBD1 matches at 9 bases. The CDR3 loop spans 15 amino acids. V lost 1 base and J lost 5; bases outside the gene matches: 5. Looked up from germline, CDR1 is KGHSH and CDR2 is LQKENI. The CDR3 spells CASSPQDRGPETQYF. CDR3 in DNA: TGTGCCAGCTCACCACAGGACAGGGGACCCGAGACCCAGTACTTC.

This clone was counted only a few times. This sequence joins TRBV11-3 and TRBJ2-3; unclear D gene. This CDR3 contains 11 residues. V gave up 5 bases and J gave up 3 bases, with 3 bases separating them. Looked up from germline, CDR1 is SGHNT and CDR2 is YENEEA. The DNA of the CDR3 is TGTGCCAGCAGCCGTACAGATACGCAGTATTTT. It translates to CASSRTDTQYF. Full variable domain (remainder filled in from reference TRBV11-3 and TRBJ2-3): EAGVVQSPRYKIIEKKQPVAFWCNPISGHNTLYWYLQNLGQGPELLIRYENEEAVDDSQLPKDRFSAERLKGVDSTLKIQPAELGDSAVYLCASSRTDTQYFGPGTRLTVL.

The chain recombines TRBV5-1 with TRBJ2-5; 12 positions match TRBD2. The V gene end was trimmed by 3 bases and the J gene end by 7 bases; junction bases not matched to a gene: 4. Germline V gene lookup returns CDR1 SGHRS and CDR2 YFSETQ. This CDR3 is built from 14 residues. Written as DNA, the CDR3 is TGCGCCAGCAGCTCGACTAGCGGGAGTGTGACCCAGTACTTC. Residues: CASSSTSGSVTQYF.

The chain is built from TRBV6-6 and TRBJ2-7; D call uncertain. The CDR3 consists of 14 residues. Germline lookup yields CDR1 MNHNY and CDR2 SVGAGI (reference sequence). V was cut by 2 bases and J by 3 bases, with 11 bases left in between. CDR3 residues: CASSYPGRNYEQYF. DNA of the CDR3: TGTGCCAGCAGTTACCCCGGACGGAACTACGAGCAGTACTTC.

CDR3 protein: CASSGRSGANVLTF. The CDR3 DNA reads as TGTGCCAGCAGTGGCCGCTCTGGGGCCAACGTCCTGACTTTC. This sequence joins TRBV2 and TRBJ2-6; no reliable D call. CDR1 and CDR2 from the germline V gene are SNHLY and FYNNEI. The CDR3 spans 14 residues. The germline V and J ends were trimmed by 4 bases and 0 bases, with 4 bases remaining between them.

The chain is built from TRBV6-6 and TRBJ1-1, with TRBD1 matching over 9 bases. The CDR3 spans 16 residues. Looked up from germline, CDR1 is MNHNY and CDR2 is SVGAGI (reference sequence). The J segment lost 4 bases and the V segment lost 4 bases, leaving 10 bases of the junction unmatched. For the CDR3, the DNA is TGTGCCAGCAGTTCCACAGGGGGCGTGTCGGGCACTGAAGCTTTCTTT. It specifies CASSSTGGVSGTEAFF.

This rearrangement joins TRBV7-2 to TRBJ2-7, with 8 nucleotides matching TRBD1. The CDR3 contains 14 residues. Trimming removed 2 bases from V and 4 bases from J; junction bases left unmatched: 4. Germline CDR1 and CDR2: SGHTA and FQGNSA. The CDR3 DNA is TGTGCCAGCAGCTTACAGGGGGCGCGGTACGAGCAGTACTTC. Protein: CASSLQGARYEQYF.

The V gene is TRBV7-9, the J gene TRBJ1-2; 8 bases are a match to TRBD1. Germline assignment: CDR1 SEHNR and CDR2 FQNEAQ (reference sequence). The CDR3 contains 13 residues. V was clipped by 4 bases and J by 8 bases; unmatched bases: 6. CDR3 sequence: CASSSDRADGYTF. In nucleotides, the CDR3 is TGTGCCAGCAGCTCGGACAGGGCGGACGGCTACACCTTC. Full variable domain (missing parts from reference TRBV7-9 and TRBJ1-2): DTGVSQNPRHKITKRGQNVTFRCDPISEHNRLYWYRQTLGQGPEFLTYFQNEAQLEKSRLLSDRFSAERPKGSFSTLEIQRTEQGDSAMYLCASSSDRADGYTFGSGTRLTVV.

In DNA, the CDR3 is TGCGCCAGCAGCCAAGAAAGGTGGGCGGGGAGCTCCTACAATGAGCAGTTCTTC. Its protein product is CASSQERWAGSSYNEQFF. The chain joins TRBV4-1 to TRBJ2-1; D is perhaps TRBD2 (6 bases). The V end was cut by 0 bases, the J end by 0 bases, with 15 bases between. This CDR3 has 18 amino acids. Germline CDR1 reads MGHRA; CDR2 reads YSYEKL.

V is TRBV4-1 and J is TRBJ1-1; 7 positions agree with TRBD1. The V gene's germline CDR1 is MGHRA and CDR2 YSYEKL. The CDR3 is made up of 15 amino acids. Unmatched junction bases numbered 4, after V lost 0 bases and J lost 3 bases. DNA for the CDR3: TGCGCCAGCAGCCAAGAGCCAGGGGGGCACACTGAAGCTTTCTTT. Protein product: CASSQEPGGHTEAFF.

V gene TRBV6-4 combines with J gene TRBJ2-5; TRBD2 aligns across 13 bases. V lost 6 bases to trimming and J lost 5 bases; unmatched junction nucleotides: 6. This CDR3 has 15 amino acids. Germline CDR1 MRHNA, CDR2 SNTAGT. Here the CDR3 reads CASSRTSGSAETQYF. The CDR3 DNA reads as TGTGCCAGCAGCCGGACTAGCGGGAGTGCGGAGACCCAGTACTTC.

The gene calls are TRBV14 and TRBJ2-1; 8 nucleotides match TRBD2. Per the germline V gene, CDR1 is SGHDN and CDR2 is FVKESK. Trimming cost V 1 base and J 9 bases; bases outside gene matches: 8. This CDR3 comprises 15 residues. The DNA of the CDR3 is TGTGCCAGCAGCCAAGCCGGGAGGGCCGAGGTTGAGCAGTTCTTC. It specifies CASSQAGRAEVEQFF. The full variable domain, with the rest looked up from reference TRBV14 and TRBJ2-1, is EAGVTQFPSHSVIEKGQTVTLRCDPISGHDNLYWYRRVMGKEIKFLLHFVKESKQDESGMPNNRFLAERTGGTYSTLKVQPAELEDSGVYFCASSQAGRAEVEQFFGPGTRLTVL.